These 2 T cell receptor beta chains were all obtained from the same sample, sequenced in a study of response to subunit inactivated influenza vaccine (dated by TCRdb to the late 2010s). Receptor amplification or capture employed RT-PCR. The data were produced on an Illumina HiSeq 2500. TCRdb trimmed the raw reads at Q25, called clones with MiXCR and kept productive beta chains. Every entry covers one CDR3 protein and lists the most common genes and DNA from its rows. The table for this sample lists some 300,000 distinct CDR3 sequences; around 20% of them were counted only once. Jointly, the top ten make up around a tenth of the sample. The sample here was PBMCs from blood, taken around 22 months after vaccination. These receptor sequences come from a man between 50 and 70 years old who received an inactivated influenza vaccine. Donor details come from another sample of the same person, matched by shared clones.

V gene TRBV10-3 combines with J gene TRBJ2-1; 10 positions agree with TRBD2. The CDR3 extends over 16 amino acids. The germline V gene encodes CDR1 ENHRY and CDR2 SYGVKD. Germline trimming cut 3 bases from V and 9 bases from J; bases unmatched to any gene: 11. CDR3 coding DNA: TGTGCCATCAGTGACTCTCGGACTAGCGGATTGGGTGAGCAGTTCTTC. Protein product: CAISDSRTSGLGEQFF.

This sequence joins TRBV20-1 and TRBJ1-2; no clear D gene. CDR1 DFQATT and CDR2 SNEGSKA come from the germline V gene (reference sequence). Trimming cost V 0 bases and J 3 bases, with 14 bases left between them. This CDR3 has 15 residues. CDR3 coding DNA: TGCAGTGCTAGAGATTTACGACATTCTGACTATGGCTACACCTTC. Protein: CSARDLRHSDYGYTF.